The rows below give T cell receptor beta chains drawn from one sample of a study of cytomegalovirus exposure and HLA in healthy donors. Sequencing was performed with immunoSEQ multiplex PCR; in TCRdb, only in-frame clones are kept and a portion is missing. The table includes about 140,000 clones, 72% detected once. Sequencing used PBMCs. The source of these receptors is a man in his forties or fifties in good health and CMV-seropositive. Both conserved end residues are trimmed from each CDR3.

V: TRBV4-2
J: TRBJ1-4
CDR3: ASSQTRGGSNEKLF

V: TRBV10-3
J: TRBJ1-1
CDR3: AISAGGFDTEAF

V: TRBV11-2
J: TRBJ2-5
CDR3: ASSVGLAERETQY

V: TRBV27
J: TRBJ2-2
CDR3: ASSLYGRGRDTGELF

V: TRBV14
J: TRBJ1-1
CDR3: ASSQDAVLGTEAF

V: TRBV7-6
J: TRBJ2-5
CDR3: ASSLAGRVETQY

V: TRBV27
J: TRBJ1-6
CDR3: ASGGFGTGVSPLH

V: TRBV9
J: TRBJ2-7
CDR3: ASSFPLRQVEIYEQY

V: TRBV2
J: TRBJ1-1
CDR3: ASRPRGNTEAF

V: TRBV6-1
J: TRBJ1-1
CDR3: ASPKAVPEAF

V: TRBV19
J: TRBJ2-5
CDR3: ASSTSGTGNQETQY

V: TRBV29-1
J: TRBJ2-2
CDR3: SVKLAGGLVTGELF

V: TRBV19
J: TRBJ2-3
CDR3: ASGGGGTDTQY

V: TRBV9
J: TRBJ2-3
CDR3: ASSIGQAGFTDTQY

V: TRBV7-9
J: TRBJ2-3
CDR3: ASSPGTDTQY

V: TRBV18
J: TRBJ2-1
CDR3: ASSPPRDRGSYNEQF

V: TRBV7-8
J: TRBJ1-1
CDR3: ASSFSRNTEAF

V: TRBV7-7
J: TRBJ2-1
CDR3: ASSPSTSGRNEQF

V: TRBV5-4
J: TRBJ2-3
CDR3: ASSLAGVTDTQY

V: TRBV15
J: TRBJ2-6
CDR3: ATSREMDRGTGASGANVLT

V: TRBV5-4
J: TRBJ1-4
CDR3: ASARGGSNEKLF

V: TRBV11-2
J: TRBJ2-5
CDR3: ASSSLGTQY

V: TRBV27
J: TRBJ2-7
CDR3: ASSPQLAGGYEQY

V: TRBV11-3
J: TRBJ2-7
CDR3: ASSSFGQGAYEQY

V: TRBV27
J: TRBJ2-5
CDR3: ASRRLGGPRGETQY

V: TRBV11-3
J: TRBJ2-2
CDR3: ASGGSTNPGELF

V: TRBV5-1
J: TRBJ2-7
CDR3: ASSLRQGGMGEQY

V: TRBV5-4
J: TRBJ1-5
CDR3: ASSLARYEQPQH

V: TRBV27
J: TRBJ1-5
CDR3: ASSFSSNQPQH

V: TRBV11-3
J: TRBJ1-1
CDR3: ASSRGGAGNTEAF

V: TRBV5-1
J: TRBJ2-6
CDR3: ASSSQTGGDVLT

V: TRBV6-5
J: TRBJ1-2
CDR3: ASSSWDRVNYGYT

V: TRBV7-9
J: TRBJ1-2
CDR3: ASSLGTDLGFYGYT

V: TRBV5-1
J: TRBJ1-4
CDR3: ASSLEPYATNEKLF

V: TRBV11-3
J: TRBJ2-6
CDR3: ASSSREDSGANVLT

V: TRBV19
J: TRBJ1-5
CDR3: ASAAQGGQPQH

V: TRBV5-5
J: TRBJ1-1
CDR3: ASSSRTVNTEAF

V: TRBV6-1
J: TRBJ1-2
CDR3: ASRGNYGYT

V: TRBV28
J: TRBJ2-3
CDR3: ASSRSGRITDTQY

V: TRBV7-8
J: TRBJ2-2
CDR3: ASGRGADGELF

V: TRBV9
J: TRBJ2-1
CDR3: ASRTSGEDEQF

V: TRBV19
J: TRBJ2-3
CDR3: ASSILEGKAQY

V: TRBV5-4
J: TRBJ2-7
CDR3: ASSFGGDQPYEQY

V: TRBV11-3
J: TRBJ2-5
CDR3: ASSHRTVSQETQY

V: TRBV5-8
J: TRBJ1-5
CDR3: ASSLRGIGQPQH

V: TRBV7-8
J: TRBJ1-5
CDR3: ASSRGTGGDQPQH

V: TRBV6-4
J: TRBJ2-3
CDR3: ASSDSQGADTQY

V: TRBV11-3
J: TRBJ1-1
CDR3: ASSFSGVRGEAF

V: TRBV2
J: TRBJ2-2
CDR3: ASKRAPNTGELF

V: TRBV5-1
J: TRBJ2-3
CDR3: ASSLAPGLATSTDTQY

V: TRBV5-4
J: TRBJ1-1
CDR3: ASSSPGQGFTEAF

V: TRBV19
J: TRBJ1-2
CDR3: ASSSSDRYGYT

V: TRBV19
J: TRBJ1-2
CDR3: ASSIRTGAQYGYT

V: TRBV6-4
J: TRBJ1-6
CDR3: ASSDSGIGSPLH

V: TRBV18
J: TRBJ2-3
CDR3: ASSPRTGSTDTQY

V: TRBV27
J: TRBJ2-1
CDR3: ASSFGLAGKGEQF

V: TRBV2
J: TRBJ1-6
CDR3: ASSEAQRVTYNSPLH